This TCR beta chain was documented in a study of OX40 agonist ivuxolimab in advanced cancers. The CDR3 consists of 18 residues. Germline loops: CDR1 MDHEN, CDR2 SYDVKM. The V gene end was trimmed by 5 bases and the J gene end by 0 bases; junction bases not matched to a gene: 10. TCRdb's copy holds only in-frame clones and misses some; the assay was immunoSEQ multiplex PCR. This table holds about 26,000 clones, under 90% found once. The sample was CD4+ or CD8+ T cells sorted from blood, taken in a trial of the OX40 agonist ivuxolimab. The receptor comes from an adult with an advanced solid tumor such as melanoma, head and neck, liver or kidney cancer. The V gene is TRBV28, the J gene TRBJ2-5; TRBD2 aligns across 12 bases. CDR3 in amino acids: CASSPTSSGGAYQETQYF. The CDR3 nucleotides are TGTGCCAGCAGTCCAACTTCTAGCGGGGGGGCGTACCAAGAGACCCAGTACTTC.